These 9 T cell receptor beta chains were sequenced from one sample in a study of blood T cells in healthy people across ages. Sample-barcoded 5' priming and a J-beta primer mix drove a second PCR of about 7 to 11 cycles. Each CDR3 protein gets one entry after TCRdb re-called the 5' RACE reads with MiXCR. Among 800,000 to 950,000 distinct CDR3 sequences, around 48% were seen once, and the ten largest hold 13%. The sequencing sample was made of blood. The source is a young man in good health.

The rearrangement joins TRBV10-3 to TRBJ2-6, with TRBD1 matching 11 bases. CDR1 is ENHRY, CDR2 SYGVKD, per germline. With 3 bases clipped from V and 2 bases from J, the junction kept 15 bases outside the gene matches. The CDR3 length is 21 residues. This CDR3 reads CAISDPISRTGGTTGANVLTF. CDR3 coding DNA: TGTGCCATCAGTGACCCCATATCGAGGACAGGGGGCACTACTGGGGCCAACGTCCTGACTTTC.

CDR3 region: CSVSGLADSSYNEQYF. CDR3 DNA: TGCAGCGTTTCGGGACTAGCGGACAGCTCCTACAATGAGCAGTACTTC. The chain has TRBV29-1 and TRBJ2-1; 11 nucleotides match TRBD2. The better agreement between TRBJ2-7 and the DNA end casts doubt on the J call. The germline CDR1 and CDR2 sequences are SQVTM and ANQGSEA. The CDR3 runs to 16 residues.

The chain has TRBV29-1 and TRBJ2-7; D may correspond to TRBD1 or TRBD2 (6 bases each). The V end was cut by 7 bases, the J end by 4 bases, with 17 bases between. The CDR3 is made up of 13 amino acids. Per the germline V gene, CDR1 is SQVTM and CDR2 is ANQGSEA. CDR3 nucleotide sequence: TGCAGCGGGGGGGAAGAGGGGGTTTACGAGCAGTACTTC. It yields the protein CSGGEEGVYEQYF.

This clonotype was seen only a few times. The chain links TRBV28 to TRBJ2-7; the match to TRBD1 covers 8 bases. CDR3 length equals 15 residues. Trimming cost V 4 bases and J 2 bases; bases outside gene matches: 7. CDR1 MDHEN and CDR2 SYDVKM come from the germline V gene. The CDR3 DNA reads TGTGCCAGCAGTTATAAAGACAGGGGCGCCTACGAGCAGTACTTC. Translating it yields CASSYKDRGAYEQYF.

In its sample, this clonotype was seen a few times. The V gene is TRBV4-3, the J gene TRBJ2-5; a possible D gene is TRBD2 (5 bases). Trimming shortened V by 2 bases and J by 3 bases, and 7 bases separated the two germline ends. CDR3 length equals 13 residues. CDR1 LGHNA and CDR2 YSLEER come from the germline V gene. DNA of the CDR3: TGCGCCAGCAGCCAAAGGACTGAAGAGACCCAGTACTTC. Translated, it gives CASSQRTEETQYF.

V and J are TRBV2 and TRBJ1-2; 9 bases agree with TRBD1. Unmatched junction bases numbered 8, after V lost 6 bases and J lost 0 bases. This CDR3 spans 16 amino acids. The germline V gene has CDR1 SNHLY and CDR2 FYNNEI. As DNA, the CDR3 is TGTGCCAGCAGGAAAACAGGGGGCTCCTCTAACTATGGCTACACCTTC. Its protein product is CASRKTGGSSNYGYTF.

The chain recombines TRBV6-5 with TRBJ2-3, with 12 bases matching TRBD2. The CDR3 length is 18 residues. V lost 0 bases to trimming and J lost 6 bases; unmatched junction nucleotides: 10. The V gene's germline CDR1 is MNHEY and CDR2 SVGAGI. CDR3 sequence reads: CASSYSSTSGGPSDTQYF. The CDR3 DNA sequence: TGTGCCAGCAGTTACTCTTCGACTAGCGGGGGCCCTTCGGATACGCAGTATTTT.

V gene TRBV29-1 combines with J gene TRBJ1-3, with D maybe TRBD1 (6 bases). The ends were cut back, 4 bases at V and 5 bases at J, with 12 bases in the middle. The CDR3 runs 13 residues. Germline V lookup: CDR1 SQVTM, CDR2 ANQGSEA. The CDR3 sequence is CSVGSRGRNTIYF. As DNA, the CDR3 is TGCAGCGTTGGCAGCAGGGGACGAAACACCATATATTTT.

The table lists this clonotype with a few counts. This chain joins TRBV3-1 and TRBJ2-3; D unresolved. The CDR3 runs to 13 residues. Per the germline V gene, CDR1 is LGHDT and CDR2 is YNNKEL (reference sequence). Trimming removed 1 base from V and 6 bases from J, with 8 bases in between. In DNA form, the CDR3 reads TGTGCCAGCAGCCAAGTTGGGTCGGATACGCAGTATTTT. Translated, it gives CASSQVGSDTQYF.